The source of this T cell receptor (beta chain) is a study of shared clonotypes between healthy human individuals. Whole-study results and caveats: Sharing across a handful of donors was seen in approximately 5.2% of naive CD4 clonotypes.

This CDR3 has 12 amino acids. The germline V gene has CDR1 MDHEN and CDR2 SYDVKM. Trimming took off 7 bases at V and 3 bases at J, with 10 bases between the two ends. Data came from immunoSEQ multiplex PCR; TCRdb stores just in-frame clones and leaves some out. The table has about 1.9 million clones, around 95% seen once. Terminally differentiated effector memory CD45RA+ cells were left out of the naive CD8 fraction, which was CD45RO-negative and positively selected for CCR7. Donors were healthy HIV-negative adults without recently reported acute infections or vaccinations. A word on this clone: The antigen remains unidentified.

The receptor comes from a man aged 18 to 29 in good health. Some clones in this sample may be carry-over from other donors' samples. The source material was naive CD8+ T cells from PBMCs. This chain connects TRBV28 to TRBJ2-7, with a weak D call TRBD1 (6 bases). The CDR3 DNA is TGTGCCAGCAACAGGGCGTTCTACGAGCAGTACTTC. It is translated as CASNRAFYEQYF.